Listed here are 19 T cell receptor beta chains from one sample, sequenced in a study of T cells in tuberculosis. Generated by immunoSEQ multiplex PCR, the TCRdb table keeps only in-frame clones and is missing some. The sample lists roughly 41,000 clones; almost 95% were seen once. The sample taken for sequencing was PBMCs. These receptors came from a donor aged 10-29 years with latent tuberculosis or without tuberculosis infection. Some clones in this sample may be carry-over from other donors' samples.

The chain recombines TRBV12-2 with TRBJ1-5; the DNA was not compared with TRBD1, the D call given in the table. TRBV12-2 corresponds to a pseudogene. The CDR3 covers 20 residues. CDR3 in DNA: TGTGCAAGTCGCTTACCCAGGGGGACAGGGGCTTTGTATAGCAATCAGCCCCAGCATTTT. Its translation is CASRLPRGTGALYSNQPQHF.

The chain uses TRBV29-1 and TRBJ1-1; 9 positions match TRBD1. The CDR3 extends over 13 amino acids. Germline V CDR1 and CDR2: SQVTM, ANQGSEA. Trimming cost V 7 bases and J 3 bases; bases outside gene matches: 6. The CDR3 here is CSADRGQDTEAFF. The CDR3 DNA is TGCAGCGCGGACAGGGGTCAGGACACTGAAGCTTTCTTT.

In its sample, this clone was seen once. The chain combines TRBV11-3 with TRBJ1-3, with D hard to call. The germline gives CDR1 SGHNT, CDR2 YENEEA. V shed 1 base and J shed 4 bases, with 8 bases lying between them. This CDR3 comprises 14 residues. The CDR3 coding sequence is TGTGCCAGCAGCTTAGCCGGTGCCGGAAACACCATATATTTT. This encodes CASSLAGAGNTIYF.

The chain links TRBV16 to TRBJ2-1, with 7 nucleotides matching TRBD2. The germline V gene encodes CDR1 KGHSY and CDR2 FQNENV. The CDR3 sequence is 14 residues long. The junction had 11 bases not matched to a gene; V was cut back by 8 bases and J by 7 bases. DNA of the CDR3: TGTGCCAGCCGGGAAGCGGGGAGGTCTAATGAGCAGTTCTTC. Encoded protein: CASREAGRSNEQFF.

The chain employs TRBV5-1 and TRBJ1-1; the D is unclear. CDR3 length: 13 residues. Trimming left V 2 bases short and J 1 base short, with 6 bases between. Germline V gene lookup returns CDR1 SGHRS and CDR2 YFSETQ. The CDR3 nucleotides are TGCGCCAGCAGCTTTTGGCAGAACACTGAAGCTTTCTTT. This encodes CASSFWQNTEAFF. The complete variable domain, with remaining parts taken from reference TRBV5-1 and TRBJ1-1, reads KAGVTQTPRYLIKTRGQQVTLSCSPISGHRSVSWYQQTPGQGLQFLFEYFSETQRNKGNFPGRFSGRQFSNSRSEMNVSTLELGDSALYLCASSFWQNTEAFFGQGTRLTVV.

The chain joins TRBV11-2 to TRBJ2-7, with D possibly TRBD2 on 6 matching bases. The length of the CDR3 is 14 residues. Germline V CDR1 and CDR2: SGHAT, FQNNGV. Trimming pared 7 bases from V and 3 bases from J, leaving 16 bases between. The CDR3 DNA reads TGTGCCAGCACCCTTGCCCTAGCGAGCTACGAGCAGTACTTC. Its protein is CASTLALASYEQYF.

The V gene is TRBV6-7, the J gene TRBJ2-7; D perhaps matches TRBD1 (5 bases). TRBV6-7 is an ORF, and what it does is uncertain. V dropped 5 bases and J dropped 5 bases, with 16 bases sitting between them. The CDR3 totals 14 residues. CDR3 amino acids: CASSDSPTPHEQYF. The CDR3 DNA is TGTGCCAGCAGTGACAGTCCTACCCCGCACGAGCAGTACTTC.

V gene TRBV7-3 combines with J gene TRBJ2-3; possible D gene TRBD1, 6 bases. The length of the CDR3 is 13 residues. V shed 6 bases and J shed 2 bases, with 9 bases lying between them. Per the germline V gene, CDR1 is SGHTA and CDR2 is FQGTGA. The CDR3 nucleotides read TGTGCCAGCAGTACAGGGTCCACAGATACGCAGTATTTT. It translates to CASSTGSTDTQYF.

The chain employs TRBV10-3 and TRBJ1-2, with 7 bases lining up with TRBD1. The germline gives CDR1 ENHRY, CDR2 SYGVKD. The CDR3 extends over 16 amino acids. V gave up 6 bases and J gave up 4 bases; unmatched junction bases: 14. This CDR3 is CAISGMVEGQIYGYTF. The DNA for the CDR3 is TGTGCCATCAGCGGGATGGTGGAGGGACAGATCTATGGCTACACCTTC.

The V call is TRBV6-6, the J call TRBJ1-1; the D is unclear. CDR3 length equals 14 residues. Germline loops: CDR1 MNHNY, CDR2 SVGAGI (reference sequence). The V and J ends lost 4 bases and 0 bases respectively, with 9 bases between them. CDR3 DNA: TGTGCCAGCAGTTCGGTGGGAGTGAACACTGAAGCTTTCTTT. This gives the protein CASSSVGVNTEAFF.

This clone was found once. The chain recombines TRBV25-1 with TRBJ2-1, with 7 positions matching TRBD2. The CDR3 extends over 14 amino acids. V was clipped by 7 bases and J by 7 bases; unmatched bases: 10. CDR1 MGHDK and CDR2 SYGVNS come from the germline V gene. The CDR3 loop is CASNGEGKSNEQFF. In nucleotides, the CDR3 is TGTGCCAGCAACGGGGAGGGTAAGAGTAATGAGCAGTTCTTC.

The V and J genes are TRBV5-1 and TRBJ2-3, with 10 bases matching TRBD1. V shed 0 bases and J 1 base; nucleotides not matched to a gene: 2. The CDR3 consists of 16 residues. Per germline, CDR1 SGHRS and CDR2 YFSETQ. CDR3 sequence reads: CASSLAGTGGTDTQYF. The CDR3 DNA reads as TGCGCCAGCAGCTTGGCCGGGACAGGGGGCACAGATACGCAGTATTTT.

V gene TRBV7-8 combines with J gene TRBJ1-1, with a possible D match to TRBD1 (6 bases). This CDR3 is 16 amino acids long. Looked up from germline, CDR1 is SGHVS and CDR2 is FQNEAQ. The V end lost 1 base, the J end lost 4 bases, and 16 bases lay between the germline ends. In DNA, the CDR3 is TGTGCCAGCAGCTTAGGGGGGCGGGTCGTTGGCACTGAAGCTTTCTTT. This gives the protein CASSLGGRVVGTEAFF.

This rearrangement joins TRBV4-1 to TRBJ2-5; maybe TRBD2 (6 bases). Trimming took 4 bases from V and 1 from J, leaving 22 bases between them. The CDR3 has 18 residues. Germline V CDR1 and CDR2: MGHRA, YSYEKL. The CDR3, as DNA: TGCGCCAGCAGCCGTTACGGGGGTGGAGGGCGGGTCCAAGAGACCCAGTACTTC. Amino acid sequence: CASSRYGGGGRVQETQYF.

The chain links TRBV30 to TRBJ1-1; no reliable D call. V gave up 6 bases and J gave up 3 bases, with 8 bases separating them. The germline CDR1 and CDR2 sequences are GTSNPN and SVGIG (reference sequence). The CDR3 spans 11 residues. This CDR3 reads CACQLYTEAFF. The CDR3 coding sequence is TGTGCCTGCCAATTGTACACTGAAGCTTTCTTT.

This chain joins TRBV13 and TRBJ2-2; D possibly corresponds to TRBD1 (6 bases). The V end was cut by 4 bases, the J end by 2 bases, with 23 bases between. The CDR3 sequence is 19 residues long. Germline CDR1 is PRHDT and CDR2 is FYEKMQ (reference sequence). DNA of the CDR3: TGTGCCAGCAGCTCACGGACAGAGTACGAAACACGAAACACCGGGGAGCTGTTTTTT. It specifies CASSSRTEYETRNTGELFF.

DNA of the CDR3: TGTGCCACCTCTGACGGACAGGGGGACTACGAGCAGTACTTC. Translating gives CATSDGQGDYEQYF. The chain carries TRBV15 and TRBJ2-7, with TRBD1 identical over 10 bases. The CDR3 is made up of 14 amino acids. The germline CDR1 and CDR2 sequences are LNHNV and YYDKDF (reference sequence). After removal of 8 bases from V and 3 bases from J, the junction contained 7 bases not matched to a gene.

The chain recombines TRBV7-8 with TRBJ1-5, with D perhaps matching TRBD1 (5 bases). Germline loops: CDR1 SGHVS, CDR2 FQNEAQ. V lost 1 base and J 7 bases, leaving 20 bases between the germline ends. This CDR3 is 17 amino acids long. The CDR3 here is CASSLEGFANQGQPQHF. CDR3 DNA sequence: TGTGCCAGCAGCTTAGAAGGTTTCGCCAACCAGGGCCAGCCCCAGCATTTT.

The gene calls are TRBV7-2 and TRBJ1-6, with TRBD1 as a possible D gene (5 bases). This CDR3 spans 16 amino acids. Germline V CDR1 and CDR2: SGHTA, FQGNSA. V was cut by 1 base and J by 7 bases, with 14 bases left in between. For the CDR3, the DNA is TGTGCCAGCAGCTTAGTTGGGGGGATGAAGAATTCACCCCTCCACTTT. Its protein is CASSLVGGMKNSPLHF.